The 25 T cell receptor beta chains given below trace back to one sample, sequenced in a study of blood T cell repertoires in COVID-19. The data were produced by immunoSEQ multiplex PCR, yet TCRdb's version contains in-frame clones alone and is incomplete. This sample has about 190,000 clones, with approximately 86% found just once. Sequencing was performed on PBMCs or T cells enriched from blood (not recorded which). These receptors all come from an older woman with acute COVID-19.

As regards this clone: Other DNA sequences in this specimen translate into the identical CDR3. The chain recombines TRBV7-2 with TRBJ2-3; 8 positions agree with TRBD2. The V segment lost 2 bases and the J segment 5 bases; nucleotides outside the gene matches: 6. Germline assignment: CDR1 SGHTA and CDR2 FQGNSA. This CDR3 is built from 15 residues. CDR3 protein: CASSLTSGRGDTQYF. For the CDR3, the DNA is TGTGCCAGCAGCTTAACCAGCGGGAGAGGAGATACGCAGTATTTT.

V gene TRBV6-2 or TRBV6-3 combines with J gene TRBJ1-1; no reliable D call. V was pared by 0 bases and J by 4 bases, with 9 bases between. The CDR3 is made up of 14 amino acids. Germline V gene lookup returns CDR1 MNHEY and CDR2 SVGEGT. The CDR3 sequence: CASSYSELLTEAFF. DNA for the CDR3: TGTGCCAGCAGTTACTCAGAGCTGCTCACTGAAGCTTTCTTT.

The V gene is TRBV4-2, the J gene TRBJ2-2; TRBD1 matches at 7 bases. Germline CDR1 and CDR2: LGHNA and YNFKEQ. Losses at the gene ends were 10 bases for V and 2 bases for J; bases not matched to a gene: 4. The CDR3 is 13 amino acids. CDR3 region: CAMGDSNTGELFF. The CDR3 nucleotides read TGTGCCATGGGGGACAGTAACACCGGGGAGCTGTTTTTT.

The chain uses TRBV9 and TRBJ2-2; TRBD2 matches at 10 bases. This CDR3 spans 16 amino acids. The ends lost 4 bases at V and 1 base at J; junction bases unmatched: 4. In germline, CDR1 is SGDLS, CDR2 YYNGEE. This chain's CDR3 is CASSFIAGGNTGELFF. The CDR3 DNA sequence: TGTGCCAGCAGCTTTATAGCGGGAGGGAACACCGGGGAGCTGTTTTTT.

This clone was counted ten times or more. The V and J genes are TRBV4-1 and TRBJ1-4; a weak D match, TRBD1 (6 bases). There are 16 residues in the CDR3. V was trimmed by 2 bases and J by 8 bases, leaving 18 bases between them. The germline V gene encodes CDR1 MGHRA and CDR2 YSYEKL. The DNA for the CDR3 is TGCGCCAGCAGCCAAATAATTGGGGGCGCTGGGGAAAAACTGTTTTTT. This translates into CASSQIIGGAGEKLFF.

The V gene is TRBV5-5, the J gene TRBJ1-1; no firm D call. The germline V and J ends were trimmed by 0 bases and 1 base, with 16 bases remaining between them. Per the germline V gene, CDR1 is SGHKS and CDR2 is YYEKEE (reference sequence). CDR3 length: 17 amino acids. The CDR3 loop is CASSLDPSGGGNTEAFF. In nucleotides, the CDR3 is TGTGCCAGCAGCTTGGACCCCTCCGGCGGTGGGAACACTGAAGCTTTCTTT.

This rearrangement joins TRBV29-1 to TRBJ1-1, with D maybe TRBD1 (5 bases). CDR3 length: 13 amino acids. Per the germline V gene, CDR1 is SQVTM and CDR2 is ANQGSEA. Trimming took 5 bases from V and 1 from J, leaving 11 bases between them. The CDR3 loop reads CSVRGRANTEAFF. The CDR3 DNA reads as TGCAGCGTTCGAGGCAGGGCGAACACTGAAGCTTTCTTT. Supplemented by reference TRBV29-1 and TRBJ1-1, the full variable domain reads SAVISQKPSRDICQRGTSLTIQCQVDSQVTMMFWYRQQPGQSLTLIATANQGSEATYESGFVIDKFPISRPNLTFSTLTVSNMSPEDSSIYLCSVRGRANTEAFFGQGTRLTVV.

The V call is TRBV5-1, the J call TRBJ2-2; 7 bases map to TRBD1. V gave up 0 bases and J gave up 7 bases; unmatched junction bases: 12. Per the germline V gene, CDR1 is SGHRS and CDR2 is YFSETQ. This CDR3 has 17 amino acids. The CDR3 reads CASSLAVFSRDSGELFF. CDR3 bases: TGCGCCAGCAGCTTGGCCGTTTTTTCCAGGGACAGCGGGGAGCTGTTTTTT.

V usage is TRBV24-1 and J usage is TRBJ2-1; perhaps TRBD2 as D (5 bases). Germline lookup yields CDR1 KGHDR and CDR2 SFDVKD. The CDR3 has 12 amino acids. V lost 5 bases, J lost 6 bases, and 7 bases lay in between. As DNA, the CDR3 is TGTGCCACCAGTGGGACTCCCAATGAGCAGTTCTTC. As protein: CATSGTPNEQFF.

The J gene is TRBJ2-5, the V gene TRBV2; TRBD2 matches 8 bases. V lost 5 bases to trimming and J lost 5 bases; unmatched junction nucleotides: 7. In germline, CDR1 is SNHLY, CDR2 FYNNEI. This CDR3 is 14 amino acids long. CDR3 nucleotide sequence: TGTGCCAGCAGTAAAGGCGGGGGGACCGAGACCCAGTACTTC. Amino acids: CASSKGGGTETQYF.

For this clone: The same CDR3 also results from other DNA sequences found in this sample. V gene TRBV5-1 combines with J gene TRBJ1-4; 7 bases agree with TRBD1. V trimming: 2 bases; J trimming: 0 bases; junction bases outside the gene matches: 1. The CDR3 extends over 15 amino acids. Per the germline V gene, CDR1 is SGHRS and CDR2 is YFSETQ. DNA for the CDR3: TGCGCCAGCAGCTTTACAGGGGCAACTAATGAAAAACTGTTTTTT. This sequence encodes CASSFTGATNEKLFF.

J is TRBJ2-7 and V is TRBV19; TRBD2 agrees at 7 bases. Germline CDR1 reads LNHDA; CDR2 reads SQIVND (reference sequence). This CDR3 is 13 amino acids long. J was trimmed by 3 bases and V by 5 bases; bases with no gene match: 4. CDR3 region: CASSRGDGYEQYV. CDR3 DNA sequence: TGTGCCAGTAGTCGGGGGGATGGCTACGAGCAGTACGTC.

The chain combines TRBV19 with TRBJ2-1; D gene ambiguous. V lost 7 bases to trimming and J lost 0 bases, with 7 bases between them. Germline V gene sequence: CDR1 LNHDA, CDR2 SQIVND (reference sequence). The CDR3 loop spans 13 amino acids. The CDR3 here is CASNPNSYNEQFF. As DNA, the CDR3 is TGTGCCAGTAACCCTAACTCCTACAATGAGCAGTTCTTC.

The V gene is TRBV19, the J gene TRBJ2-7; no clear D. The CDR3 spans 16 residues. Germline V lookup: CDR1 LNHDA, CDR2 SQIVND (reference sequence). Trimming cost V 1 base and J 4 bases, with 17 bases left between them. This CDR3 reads CASSIGSVFTGYEQYF. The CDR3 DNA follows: TGTGCCAGTAGTATAGGGAGCGTATTCACGGGTTACGAGCAGTACTTC.

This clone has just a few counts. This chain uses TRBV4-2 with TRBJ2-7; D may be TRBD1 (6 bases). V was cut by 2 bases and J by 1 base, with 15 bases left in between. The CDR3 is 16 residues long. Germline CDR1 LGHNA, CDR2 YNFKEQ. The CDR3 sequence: CASSQRLDRRSYEQYV. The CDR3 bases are TGTGCCAGCAGCCAACGGCTAGACAGGCGATCCTACGAGCAGTACGTC.

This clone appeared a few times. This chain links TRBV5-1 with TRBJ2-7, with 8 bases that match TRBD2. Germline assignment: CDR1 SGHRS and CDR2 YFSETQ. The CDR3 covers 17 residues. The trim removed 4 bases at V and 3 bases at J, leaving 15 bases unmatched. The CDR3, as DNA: TGCGCCAGCAGCCCTGGGGGGGCGCGGGGGGCCCGCTACGAGCAGTACTTC. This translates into CASSPGGARGARYEQYF.

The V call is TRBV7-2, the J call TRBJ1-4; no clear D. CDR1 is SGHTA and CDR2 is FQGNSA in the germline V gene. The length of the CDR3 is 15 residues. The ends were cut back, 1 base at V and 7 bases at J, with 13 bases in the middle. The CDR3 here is CASSLERGSPEKLFF. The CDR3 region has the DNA TGTGCCAGCAGCTTAGAACGGGGAAGTCCTGAAAAACTGTTTTTT.

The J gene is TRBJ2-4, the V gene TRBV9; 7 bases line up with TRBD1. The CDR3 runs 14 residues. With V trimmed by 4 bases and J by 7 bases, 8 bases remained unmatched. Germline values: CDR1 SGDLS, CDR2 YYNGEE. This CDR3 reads CASSQTGPGNIQYF. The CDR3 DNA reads TGTGCCAGCAGCCAGACAGGGCCGGGGAACATTCAGTACTTC.

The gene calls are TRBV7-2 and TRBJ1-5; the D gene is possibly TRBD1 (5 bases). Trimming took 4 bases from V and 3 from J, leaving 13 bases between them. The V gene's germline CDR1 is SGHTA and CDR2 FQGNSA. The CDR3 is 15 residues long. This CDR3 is CASSSSGLNNQPQHF. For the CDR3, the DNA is TGTGCCAGCAGCTCGTCAGGGTTGAACAATCAGCCCCAGCATTTT.

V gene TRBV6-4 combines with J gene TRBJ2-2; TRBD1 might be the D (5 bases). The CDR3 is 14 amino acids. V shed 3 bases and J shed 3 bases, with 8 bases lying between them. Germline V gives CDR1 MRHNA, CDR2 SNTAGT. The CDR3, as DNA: TGTGCCAGCAGTGAACAGGTTGACACCGGGGAGCTGTTTTTT. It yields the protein CASSEQVDTGELFF.

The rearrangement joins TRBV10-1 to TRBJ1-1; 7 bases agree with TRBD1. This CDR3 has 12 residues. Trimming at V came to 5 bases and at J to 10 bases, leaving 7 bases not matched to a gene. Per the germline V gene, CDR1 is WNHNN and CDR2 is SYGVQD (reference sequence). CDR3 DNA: TGCGCCAGCAGTCCTGGACAGGCTGGAGCTTTCTTT. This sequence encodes CASSPGQAGAFF.

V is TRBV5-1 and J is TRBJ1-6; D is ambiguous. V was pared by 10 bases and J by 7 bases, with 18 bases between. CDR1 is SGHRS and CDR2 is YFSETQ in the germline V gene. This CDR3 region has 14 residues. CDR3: CASGEGWENSPLHF. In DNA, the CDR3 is TGCGCCTCGGGAGAGGGCTGGGAAAATTCACCCCTCCACTTT.

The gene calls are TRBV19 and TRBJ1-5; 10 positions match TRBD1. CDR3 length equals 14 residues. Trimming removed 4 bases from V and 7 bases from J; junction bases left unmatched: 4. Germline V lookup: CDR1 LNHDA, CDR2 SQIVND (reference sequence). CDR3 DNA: TGTGCCAGTAGTACGACAGGGGGCGAGCAGCCCCAGCATTTT. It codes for CASSTTGGEQPQHF.

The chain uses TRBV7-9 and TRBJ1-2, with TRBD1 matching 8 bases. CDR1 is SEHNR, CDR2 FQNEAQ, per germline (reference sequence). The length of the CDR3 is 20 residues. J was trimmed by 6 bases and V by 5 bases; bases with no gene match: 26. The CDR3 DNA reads TGTGCCAGCAGCACTAGCCCGAAAGGCTACCTTAGACAGGGGTCCCATGGCTACACCTTC. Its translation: CASSTSPKGYLRQGSHGYTF.

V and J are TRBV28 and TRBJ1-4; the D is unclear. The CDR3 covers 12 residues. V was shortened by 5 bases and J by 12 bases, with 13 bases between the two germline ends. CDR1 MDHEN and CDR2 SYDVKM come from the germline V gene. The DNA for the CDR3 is TGTGCCAGCAGTCTACAGTCTTGGGAACTGTTTTTT. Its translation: CASSLQSWELFF. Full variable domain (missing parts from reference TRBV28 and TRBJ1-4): DVKVTQSSRYLVKRTGEKVFLECVQDMDHENMFWYRQDPGLGLRLIYFSYDVKMKEKGDIPEGYSVSREKKERFSLILESASTNQTSMYLCASSLQSWELFFGSGTQLSVL.